The source of this TCR beta chain is a study of cytomegalovirus exposure and HLA in healthy donors. PCR was performed using 60 Vbeta and 13 Jbeta primers. TCRdb keeps only in-frame clones here, not all; method: immunoSEQ multiplex PCR. The data show approximately 120,000 clones, over 9.5% seen once. This CDR3 contains 15 residues. J gave up 1 base and V 7 bases, and 5 bases lay outside the gene matches. The V gene's germline CDR1 is MNHEY and CDR2 SMNVEV (reference sequence). This chain links TRBV27 with TRBJ1-1; TRBD1 agrees at 11 bases. The sequence was obtained from a woman between 18 and 30 years old in good health and CMV-seropositive. The sequencing sample was made of PBMCs. The CDR3 spells CASNRGTGGNTEAFF. The CDR3 coding sequence is TGTGCCAGCAACCGAGGGACAGGGGGGAACACTGAAGCTTTCTTT.